The sequence of this T cell receptor beta chain was determined in a study of shared clonotypes between healthy human individuals. The study's findings and limits: Few donors limited the genetic and exposure-history diversity represented. It was anticipated that sequencing depth would influence how many clonotypes donors shared.

Germline loops: CDR1 SGHRS, CDR2 YFSETQ. This CDR3 comprises 15 residues. Trimming took off 0 bases at V and 0 bases at J, with 9 bases between the two ends. Notes on this clone: Its antigen remains unidentified. Other DNA sequences in this specimen translate into the identical CDR3.

The method was immunoSEQ multiplex PCR; TCRdb's version includes in-frame clones alone and lacks a portion of them. The sample holds millions of clones; 90% to 95% are singletons and the top ten take over 0.12%. The sample taken for sequencing was naive CD4+ T cells sorted from blood. Subset given: CD45RA+ positively selected. The rearrangement links TRBV5-1 to TRBJ1-2; D may be TRBD1 (6 bases). The clonotype originates from a man between 18 and 29 years old in good health. The CDR3 region is CASSLEDRANYGYTF. The CDR3 DNA is TGCGCCAGCAGCTTGGAGGACAGAGCTAACTATGGCTACACCTTC.